This T cell receptor (beta chain) was profiled in a study of T cell responses to AZD1222 COVID-19 vaccine. Findings and caveats of the study: Just a handful of AZD1222 recipients tested seropositive at baseline.

Repertoires were generated with immunoSEQ multiplex PCR, while TCRdb's copy carries only in-frame clones and drops some. The data show roughly 77,000 clones, 92% seen once. Concerning this clone: Its antigen remains unknown.

V was pared by 6 bases and J by 2 bases, with 17 bases of the junction left unmatched. The CDR3 is made up of 18 amino acids. The sequence derives from an adult in good health. Specimen: peripheral blood, collected on day 0 of MenACWY control vaccination. The chain links TRBV23-1 to TRBJ2-7; 9 nucleotides agree with TRBD1. TRBV23-1 is an open reading frame whose function is uncertain. The CDR3 sequence: CASRRILRPGQGTYEQYF. As DNA, the CDR3 is TGCGCCAGCAGAAGGATTCTACGACCGGGACAGGGAACCTACGAGCAGTACTTC.